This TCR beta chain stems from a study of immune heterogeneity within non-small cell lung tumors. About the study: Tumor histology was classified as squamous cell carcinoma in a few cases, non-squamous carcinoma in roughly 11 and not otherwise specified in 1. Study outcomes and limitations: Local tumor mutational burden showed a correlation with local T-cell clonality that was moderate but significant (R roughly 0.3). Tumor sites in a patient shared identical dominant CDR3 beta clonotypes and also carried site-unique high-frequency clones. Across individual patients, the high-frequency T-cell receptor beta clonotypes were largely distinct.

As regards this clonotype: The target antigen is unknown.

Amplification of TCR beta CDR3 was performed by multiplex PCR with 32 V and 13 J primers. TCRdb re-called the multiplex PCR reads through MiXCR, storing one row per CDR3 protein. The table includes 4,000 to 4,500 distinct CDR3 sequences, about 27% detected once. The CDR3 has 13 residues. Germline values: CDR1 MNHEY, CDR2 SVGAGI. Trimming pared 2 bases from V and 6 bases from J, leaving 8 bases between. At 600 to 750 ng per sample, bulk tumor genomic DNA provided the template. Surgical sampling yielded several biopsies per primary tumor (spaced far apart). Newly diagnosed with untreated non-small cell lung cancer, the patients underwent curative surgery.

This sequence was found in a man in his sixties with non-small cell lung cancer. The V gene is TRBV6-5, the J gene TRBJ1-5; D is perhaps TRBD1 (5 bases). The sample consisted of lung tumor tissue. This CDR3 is CASSYGGSQPQHF. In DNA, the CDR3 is TGTGCCAGCAGTTACGGGGGGAGTCAGCCCCAGCATTTT.